What follows are 29 T cell receptor beta chains derived from one specimen sequenced in a study of blood T cells in healthy people across ages. Primers used in a second PCR of about 6 to 12 cycles were a sample-barcoded 5' primer and a J-beta primer mix. TCRdb reprocessed the 5' RACE reads with MiXCR, giving one entry per CDR3 protein. The sample records about 1.6 million distinct CDR3 sequences, about 31% being singletons. Sequencing used blood. The receptors derive from a woman between 25 and 40 years old in good health.

This chain connects TRBV29-1 to TRBJ2-5, with 9 bases lining up with TRBD1. The assigned J gene may be wrong: the sequence end matches TRBJ2-7 better. This CDR3 is 15 amino acids long. Germline V gene data show CDR1 as SQVTM and CDR2 as ANQGSEA. CDR3 nucleotide sequence: TGCAGCGTTGTTCTCGCGGACAGGGGCTTCTACGAGCAGTACTTC. Translating gives CSVVLADRGFYEQYF.

In this sample, this clonotype turned up once. CDR3 nucleotide sequence: TGCAGCGGACTAGCGGGGGGGCCCGCAGATACGCAGTATTTT. Translating gives CSGLAGGPADTQYF. The chain combines TRBV20-1 with TRBJ2-3; 15 nucleotides match TRBD2. Germline CDR1 DFQATT, CDR2 SNEGSKA (reference sequence). The CDR3 sequence is 14 residues long.

The chain carries TRBV30 and TRBJ1-2; 7 bases map to TRBD1. There are 14 residues in the CDR3. With 1 base clipped from V and 0 bases from J, the junction kept 2 bases outside the gene matches. In germline, CDR1 is GTSNPN, CDR2 SVGIG (reference sequence). The CDR3 bases are TGTGCCTGGAGTGCACAGGGGTCTAACTATGGCTACACCTTC. Protein product: CAWSAQGSNYGYTF.

This rearrangement joins TRBV5-5 to TRBJ1-1; 7 bases map to TRBD1. The ends lost 2 bases at V and 5 bases at J; junction bases unmatched: 9. The CDR3 runs to 15 residues. Germline lookup yields CDR1 SGHKS and CDR2 YYEKEE (reference sequence). The CDR3 is CASSFRQGRETEAFF. The CDR3 nucleotides are TGTGCCAGCAGCTTCAGACAGGGCCGAGAGACTGAAGCTTTCTTT.

The rearrangement joins TRBV4-1 to TRBJ2-1; D gene ambiguous. The CDR3 has 15 residues. Germline CDR1 and CDR2: MGHRA and YSYEKL. V lost 3 bases and J lost 5, with 14 bases in between. CDR3 DNA: TGCGCCAGCAGCCAGGACCCGACTTACCACAATGAGCAGTTCTTC. Translating gives CASSQDPTYHNEQFF.

The J gene is TRBJ1-1, the V gene TRBV7-2; D unresolved. This CDR3 is 13 amino acids long. CDR1 is SGHTA, CDR2 FQGNSA, per germline. V gave up 6 bases and J gave up 2 bases, with 10 bases separating them. The CDR3 DNA follows: TGTGCCAGCAGACCAGGCGCTAACACTGAAGCTTTCTTT. Translation gives CASRPGANTEAFF.

This clonotype was detected only a few times. This chain connects TRBV20-1 to TRBJ1-2; 8 bases line up with TRBD1. Germline V gives CDR1 DFQATT, CDR2 SNEGSKA (reference sequence). The CDR3 length is 14 residues. The V segment lost 5 bases and the J segment 1 base; nucleotides outside the gene matches: 6. The CDR3 loop is CSAYRQGFNYGYTF. For the CDR3, the DNA is TGCAGTGCTTATAGACAGGGGTTTAACTATGGCTACACCTTC.

For this clonotype: A read error may be the cause here, since a much bigger clone is one base away. The gene calls are TRBV5-1 and TRBJ2-3, with TRBD2 matching over 7 bases. This CDR3 region has 16 residues. Germline CDR1 is SGHRS and CDR2 is YFSETQ. V dropped 0 bases and J dropped 4; count of bases not matched to a gene: 8. DNA of the CDR3: TGCGCCAGCAGCTTGGCCAGCGGGGATAGCGCAGATACGCAGTATTTT. Translating gives CASSLASGDSADTQYF. The full variable domain, completed using reference TRBV5-1 and TRBJ2-3, is KAGVTQTPRYLIKTRGQQVTLSCSPISGHRSVSWYQQTPGQGLQFLFEYFSETQRNKGNFPGRFSGRQFSNSRSEMNVSTLELGDSALYLCASSLASGDSADTQYFGPGTRLTVL.

This clonotype was picked up a small number of times. This sequence joins TRBV7-2 and TRBJ2-7; a possible D gene is TRBD1 (5 bases). The CDR3 is 14 amino acids. With 5 bases removed from V and 1 base from J, the gap between germline ends came to 12 bases. Germline V lookup: CDR1 SGHTA, CDR2 FQGNSA. DNA of the CDR3: TGTGCCAGCAGCCCAGGGCGAAAGTCCTACGAGCAGTACTTC. As protein: CASSPGRKSYEQYF.

The chain carries TRBV29-1 and TRBJ1-1; D is unresolved. Trimming cost V 7 bases and J 6 bases, with 15 bases left between them. Germline CDR1 is SQVTM and CDR2 is ANQGSEA. This CDR3 region has 12 residues. The CDR3 DNA reads as TGCAGCGCTTCGATTCCCGAATCTGAAGCTTTCTTT. As protein: CSASIPESEAFF.

The rearrangement uses TRBV7-3 and TRBJ2-7, with 8 bases that match TRBD2. The V gene's germline CDR1 is SGHTA and CDR2 FQGTGA. V shed 2 bases and J 2 bases; nucleotides not matched to a gene: 5. The CDR3 is 15 amino acids. DNA of the CDR3: TGTGCCAGCAGCTTAGCGGGAGGAGCAGCCTACGAGCAGTACTTC. This codes for CASSLAGGAAYEQYF.

This clonotype was seen more than once but under ten times. V is TRBV12-3 or TRBV12-4 and J is TRBJ2-5, with TRBD2 matching over 8 bases. The CDR3 totals 15 residues. J gave up 5 bases and V 7 bases, and 12 bases lay outside the gene matches. DNA of the CDR3: TGTGCCAGCACCACCTCCGGGACTAGTGGTGAGACCCAGTACTTC. Its translation is CASTTSGTSGETQYF.

The V and J genes are TRBV20-1 and TRBJ2-7; 10 bases line up with TRBD2. Looked up from germline, CDR1 is DFQATT and CDR2 is SNEGSKA (reference sequence). J lost 2 bases, V lost 5 bases, and 6 bases had no gene match. This CDR3 spans 14 amino acids. The CDR3 is CSARSGGFPYEQYF. In DNA, the CDR3 is TGCAGTGCTCGTAGCGGGGGGTTCCCCTACGAGCAGTACTTC.

This clonotype came up a few times. The rearrangement joins TRBV6-2 or TRBV6-3 to TRBJ1-2; 9 positions agree with TRBD1. Trimming at V came to 6 bases and at J to 4 bases, leaving 6 bases not matched to a gene. Per germline, CDR1 MNHEY and CDR2 SVGEGT. CDR3 size: 14 residues. The CDR3 DNA reads TGTGCCAGCAGACGCGGACAGGGGACCTATGGCTACACCTTC. As protein: CASRRGQGTYGYTF.

V gene TRBV30 combines with J gene TRBJ2-3; either TRBD1 or TRBD2 may fit D (6 bases each). The CDR3 covers 15 residues. Germline lookup yields CDR1 GTSNPN and CDR2 SVGIG (reference sequence). Trimming pared 6 bases from V and 2 bases from J, leaving 18 bases between. The CDR3 region is CACRRRDIDTDTQYF. The CDR3 DNA sequence: TGTGCCTGCAGGAGGAGGGACATCGACACAGATACGCAGTATTTT.

The gene calls are TRBV6-1 and TRBJ2-1; the D gene is possibly TRBD2 (5 bases). This CDR3 is built from 14 residues. Germline V gives CDR1 MNHNS, CDR2 SASEGT. Trimming cost V 6 bases and J 7 bases, with 16 bases left between them. The CDR3: CASRELEAYNEQFF. The CDR3 DNA reads as TGTGCCAGCAGGGAACTAGAAGCGTATAATGAGCAGTTCTTC.

The chain combines TRBV30 with TRBJ2-5; unclear D gene. Trimming cost V 3 bases and J 4 bases, with 9 bases left between them. This CDR3 region has 12 residues. The germline CDR1 and CDR2 sequences are GTSNPN and SVGIG (reference sequence). The CDR3 coding sequence is TGTGCCTGGAGCCGCCCCCTAGAGACCCAGTACTTC. Protein sequence: CAWSRPLETQYF.

The genes are TRBV13 and TRBJ2-5; D may be TRBD2 (5 bases). V lost 7 bases, J lost 2 bases, and 29 bases lay in between. This CDR3 contains 19 residues. Looked up from germline, CDR1 is PRHDT and CDR2 is FYEKMQ (reference sequence). In DNA form, the CDR3 reads TGTGCCAGCACTAGACGCCGGGGATCACTGTTCGATCGGCAAGAGACCCAGTACTTC. The encoded protein is CASTRRRGSLFDRQETQYF. Drawing the rest from reference TRBV13 and TRBJ2-5, the complete variable domain is AAGVIQSPRHLIKEKRETATLKCYPIPRHDTVYWYQQGPGQDPQFLISFYEKMQSDKGSIPDRFSAQQFSDYHSELNMSSLELGDSALYFCASTRRRGSLFDRQETQYFGPGTRLLVL.

The chain couples TRBV3-1 to TRBJ2-3; the D gene is possibly TRBD2 (5 bases). Trimming removed 4 bases from V and 0 bases from J, with 11 bases in between. The CDR3 spans 15 residues. Germline V gene lookup returns CDR1 LGHDT and CDR2 YNNKEL (reference sequence). The CDR3 protein is CASSRRRTSTDTQYF. DNA for the CDR3: TGTGCCAGCAGCCGGCGACGGACTAGCACAGATACGCAGTATTTT.

V gene TRBV12-3 or TRBV12-4 combines with J gene TRBJ1-4, with 7 bases identical to TRBD1. The V gene end was trimmed by 6 bases and the J gene end by 3 bases; junction bases not matched to a gene: 4. CDR3 length equals 14 residues. CDR3 in amino acids: CASRPTGPNEKLFF. CDR3 sequence (DNA): TGTGCCAGCAGGCCGACAGGGCCTAATGAAAAACTGTTTTTT.

This clonotype occurred a few times. This sequence joins TRBV11-1 and TRBJ2-5; D tentatively reads TRBD1 or TRBD2 (5 bases each). The germline V and J ends were trimmed by 3 bases and 2 bases, with 13 bases remaining between them. CDR3 length: 15 amino acids. The V gene's germline CDR1 is SGHAT and CDR2 FQDESV (reference sequence). The CDR3 bases are TGTGCCAGCAGCTTCCAGGGAGAGGATCAAGAGACCCAGTACTTC. Protein product: CASSFQGEDQETQYF.

This clonotype has more than one count but fewer than ten. The chain links TRBV10-3 to TRBJ2-5; D is possibly TRBD1 or TRBD2 (6 bases each). V was cut by 6 bases and J by 1 base, with 12 bases left in between. CDR3 length equals 14 residues. Germline V gene data show CDR1 as ENHRY and CDR2 as SYGVKD. Here the CDR3 DNA reads TGTGCCATCAGGGGAGGACAGCCCCAAGAGACCCAGTACTTC. It translates to CAIRGGQPQETQYF.

This chain connects TRBV27 to TRBJ2-4, with 8 bases aligning to TRBD1. The DNA end is more similar to TRBJ2-7, so the J call may be wrong. CDR1 and CDR2 (germline): MNHEY, SMNVEV (reference sequence). The CDR3 is 15 residues long. The CDR3 sequence is CASRAGQGSYYEQYF. CDR3 coding DNA: TGTGCCAGCAGGGCCGGACAGGGTTCCTACTACGAGCAGTACTTC.

V and J are TRBV6-6 and TRBJ2-7, with TRBD2 matching over 9 bases. The CDR3 has 15 amino acids. Per germline, CDR1 MNHNY and CDR2 SVGAGI (reference sequence). The J segment lost 2 bases and the V segment lost 6 bases, leaving 8 bases of the junction unmatched. CDR3 in amino acids: CASRVKTSGTYEQYF. CDR3 sequence (DNA): TGTGCCAGCAGGGTTAAGACTAGCGGCACCTACGAGCAGTACTTC.

There are a few counts of this clonotype. The CDR3 nucleotides read TGCGCCAGCAGCCAAGACACCCCCCGAGATGAGCAGTTCTTC. Protein product: CASSQDTPRDEQFF. The chain links TRBV4-1 to TRBJ2-1; D uncertain. V lost 0 bases and J lost 8, with 11 bases in between. CDR1 is MGHRA and CDR2 is YSYEKL in the germline V gene. This CDR3 has 14 amino acids.

This clonotype was observed a few times. This chain connects TRBV4-2 to TRBJ1-4; D ambiguous. This CDR3 region has 12 residues. Germline V CDR1 and CDR2: LGHNA, YNFKEQ. With 0 bases removed from V and 7 bases from J, the gap between germline ends came to 3 bases. CDR3 residues: CASSQEFEKLFF. CDR3 DNA sequence: TGTGCCAGCAGCCAAGAATTTGAAAAACTGTTTTTT.

This clonotype came up a few times. The chain links TRBV4-1 to TRBJ2-1, with D tentatively TRBD2 (6 bases). V was pared by 4 bases and J by 0 bases, with 16 bases between. The V gene's germline CDR1 is MGHRA and CDR2 YSYEKL. The CDR3 is 17 amino acids. The CDR3 reads CASSPLGLAASYNEQFF. The CDR3 coding sequence is TGCGCCAGCAGCCCCCTGGGATTAGCGGCCTCCTACAATGAGCAGTTCTTC.

The chain combines TRBV15 with TRBJ2-7; no clear D. This CDR3 has 16 residues. Germline lookup yields CDR1 LNHNV and CDR2 YYDKDF (reference sequence). Trimming removed 0 bases at V and 2 bases at J, with 14 bases between. The CDR3 spells CATSRDWAEKAYEQYF. CDR3 in DNA: TGTGCCACCAGCAGAGATTGGGCGGAAAAGGCCTACGAGCAGTACTTC.

Notes on this clonotype: An end of the junction differs from the germline gene, which may be a read error. The chain uses TRBV12-3 or TRBV12-4 and TRBJ2-3, with TRBD2 as a possible D gene (5 bases). CDR3 length equals 13 residues. The CDR3 sequence is CASRSISADAQYF. Written as DNA, the CDR3 is TGTGCTAGCAGGTCCATTAGCGCAGATGCGCAGTATTTT.